These 31 T cell receptor beta chains share one sample of origin, sequenced in a study of beta chain features in type 1 diabetes. Reverse transcription of all isolated RNA meant that expressed TCRB transcripts were sequenced. The assay was immunoSEQ multiplex PCR, and TCRdb's table has in-frame clones only and misses some. Of roughly 290,000 clones in the sample, 8% were seen once. Sequenced input: central memory CD4+ T cells from blood. Receptors were obtained from a woman aged 18-30 years in good health.

The rearrangement uses TRBV27 and TRBJ1-2; 12 nucleotides agree with TRBD1. The junction had 8 bases not matched to a gene; V was cut back by 9 bases and J by 3 bases. CDR3 length: 15 residues. Germline lookup yields CDR1 MNHEY and CDR2 SMNVEV (reference sequence). The CDR3 nucleotides are TGTGCCAGTCGGGACAGGGGGCTACGTGACTATGGCTACACCTTC. This gives the protein CASRDRGLRDYGYTF.

The rearrangement joins TRBV9 to TRBJ1-1, with TRBD1 identical over 7 bases. Germline V gene lookup returns CDR1 SGDLS and CDR2 YYNGEE. V was pared by 4 bases and J by 1 base, with 4 bases of the junction left unmatched. The CDR3 sequence is 14 residues long. The CDR3 DNA reads TGTGCCAGCAGCTGGGGACAGCAGAACACTGAAGCTTTCTTT. This encodes CASSWGQQNTEAFF.

This clone showed up just a few times. The chain recombines TRBV29-1 with TRBJ1-2; D uncertain. The V end was cut by 3 bases, the J end by 5 bases, with 13 bases between. The germline V gene has CDR1 SQVTM and CDR2 ANQGSEA. The CDR3 consists of 13 residues. The CDR3 nucleotides read TGCAGCGTTGACGCCAGCCGGTCGTATGGCTACACCTTC. This codes for CSVDASRSYGYTF.

This clone was detected only a few times. CDR3 region: CSAERNTQYF. The DNA for the CDR3 is TGCAGTGCCGAGCGAAATACGCAGTATTTT. The chain has TRBV20-1 and TRBJ2-3; D call uncertain. CDR3 length: 10 amino acids. Between the trimmed V and J ends, which lost 6 bases and 7 bases, there was a span of 8 bases. Per germline, CDR1 DFQATT and CDR2 SNEGSKA (reference sequence).

This clone was seen many times. The chain has TRBV7-3 and TRBJ2-1; D gene ambiguous. The CDR3 is 14 amino acids. Germline values: CDR1 SGHTA, CDR2 FQGTGA. Trimming pared 2 bases from V and 9 bases from J, leaving 14 bases between. As DNA, the CDR3 is TGTGCCAGCAGCTTATCGGTTCAGGCGGCTGAGCAGTTCTTC. Its translation is CASSLSVQAAEQFF.

Only a few counts were recorded for this clone. The chain employs TRBV7-2 and TRBJ2-7; no firm D call. There are 11 residues in the CDR3. V gave up 5 bases and J gave up 6 bases, with 8 bases separating them. Germline lookup yields CDR1 SGHTA and CDR2 FQGNSA. In DNA form, the CDR3 reads TGTGCCAGCAGCGACTGGCCCGAGCAGTACTTC. This encodes CASSDWPEQYF.

A few counts support this clone. The chain has TRBV30 and TRBJ1-1; TRBD1 matches 7 bases. This CDR3 spans 14 amino acids. Germline lookup yields CDR1 GTSNPN and CDR2 SVGIG (reference sequence). V lost 2 bases and J lost 11; bases outside the gene matches: 14. The CDR3 DNA sequence: TGTGCCTGGAGTCGAATCCGGACAGGTTTTGAGGCTTTCTTT. Translating it yields CAWSRIRTGFEAFF.

This clone was detected many times. This chain joins TRBV10-3 and TRBJ2-1; TRBD2 aligns across 8 bases. V was clipped by 6 bases and J by 9 bases; unmatched bases: 1. Germline V gene sequence: CDR1 ENHRY, CDR2 SYGVKD. This CDR3 is built from 11 residues. The DNA for the CDR3 is TGTGCCATCAGCGGGGGGGCTGAGCAGTTCTTC. Translated: CAISGGAEQFF.

The V call is TRBV28, the J call TRBJ2-7, with D unresolved. The CDR3 runs to 12 residues. Trimming cost V 10 bases and J 6 bases, with 16 bases left between them. Germline V gene sequence: CDR1 MDHEN, CDR2 SYDVKM. CDR3 amino acids: CATLQADGEQYV. The CDR3 bases are TGTGCCACCCTTCAGGCCGACGGCGAGCAGTACGTC.

The rearrangement joins TRBV2 to TRBJ2-7, with a tentative D call TRBD1 (5 bases). There are 12 residues in the CDR3. Germline lookup yields CDR1 SNHLY and CDR2 FYNNEI. The V end lost 3 bases, the J end lost 3 bases, and 6 bases lay between the germline ends. CDR3 amino acids: CASSDRDYEQYF. The CDR3 region has the DNA TGTGCCAGCAGTGACAGGGACTACGAGCAGTACTTC. The full variable domain, completed using reference TRBV2 and TRBJ2-7, is EPEVTQTPSHQVTQMGQEVILRCVPISNHLYFYWYRQILGQKVEFLVSFYNNEISEKSEIFDDQFSVERPDGSNFTLKIRSTKLEDSAMYFCASSDRDYEQYFGPGTRLTVT.

Ten or more counts support this clone. The junction does not match germline at one end; this may be a read error. The genes are TRBV10-3 and TRBJ2-6; D might be TRBD1 (5 bases). Germline values: CDR1 ENHRY, CDR2 SYGVKD. CDR3 size: 16 residues. CDR3 sequence: CASSTLRQSGANVLTF. The CDR3 region has the DNA TGTGCCAGCAGTACCTTACGACAGTCTGGGGCCAACGTCCTGACTTTC.

This clone turned up a few times. The CDR3 spells CASPPPGGSGNTIYF. In DNA, the CDR3 is TGTGCCAGCCCTCCTCCGGGAGGCTCTGGAAACACCATATATTTT. The gene calls are TRBV28 and TRBJ1-3; D not certain. This CDR3 has 15 residues. Germline loops: CDR1 MDHEN, CDR2 SYDVKM. Trimming removed 8 bases from V and 0 bases from J, with 14 bases in between.

This clone has just a few counts. Compared with germline, one end of the junction differs, possibly owing to a read error. This rearrangement joins TRBV4-1 to TRBJ2-3, with D hard to call. Germline CDR1 and CDR2: MGHRA and YSYEKL. The CDR3 length is 13 residues. CDR3 region: CASSHDPGYTQYF. The CDR3 nucleotides are TGTGCCAGCAGCCACGACCCGGGCTATACGCAGTATTTT.

J is TRBJ1-2 and V is TRBV6-5, with TRBD1 as a possible D gene (6 bases). The CDR3 has 15 amino acids. Per germline, CDR1 MNHEY and CDR2 SVGAGI. V was trimmed by 7 bases and J by 7 bases, leaving 22 bases between them. CDR3 sequence: CASMDTGTPTIGYTF. The CDR3 coding sequence is TGTGCCAGCATGGATACAGGGACCCCAACTATTGGCTACACCTTC.

The gene calls are TRBV7-2 and TRBJ2-1; 11 bases fit TRBD2. CDR3 length: 17 amino acids. Germline CDR1 SGHTA, CDR2 FQGNSA. V dropped 5 bases and J dropped 8; count of bases not matched to a gene: 14. The CDR3 sequence is CASSTRHTSGSDDEQFF. CDR3 DNA: TGTGCCAGCAGCACCCGACATACTAGCGGGAGTGACGATGAGCAGTTCTTC.

The gene calls are TRBV30 and TRBJ2-5; no clear D. Trimming cost V 5 bases and J 2 bases, with 12 bases left between them. Per germline, CDR1 GTSNPN and CDR2 SVGIG (reference sequence). CDR3 length: 13 amino acids. CDR3 nucleotide sequence: TGTGCCTGGTCGAAGGGTTGGCAAGAGACCCAGTACTTC. Encoded protein: CAWSKGWQETQYF.

Concerning this clone itself: Germline and junction disagree at one end, which may indicate a read error. The sample has other DNA sequences that encode this CDR3 too. The chain carries TRBV5-4 and TRBJ2-7; TRBD2 matches at 8 bases. The CDR3 loop spans 16 amino acids. Per germline, CDR1 SGHNT and CDR2 YYREEE (reference sequence). CDR3 loop: CASSHFGGGRAYEQYF. CDR3 bases: TGCGCCAGCAGCCATTTCGGCGGGGGGCGAGCTTACGAGCAGTACTTC.

This clone was seen only a few times. The chain uses TRBV6-5 and TRBJ2-1, with 9 bases aligning to TRBD1. Germline CDR1 MNHEY, CDR2 SVGAGI. This CDR3 is built from 14 residues. V lost 3 bases and J lost 9; bases outside the gene matches: 6. The DNA of the CDR3 is TGTGCCAGCAGTTATTCGGGACAGGGAACTGAGCAGTTCTTC. It specifies CASSYSGQGTEQFF.

This clone has just a few counts. The chain links TRBV30 to TRBJ2-2, with a tentative D call TRBD2 (5 bases). Germline assignment: CDR1 GTSNPN and CDR2 SVGIG (reference sequence). This CDR3 has 15 residues. Trimming cost V 6 bases and J 2 bases, with 16 bases left between them. CDR3 loop: CACLMGSANTGELFF. The CDR3, as DNA: TGTGCCTGTCTTATGGGTAGCGCCAACACCGGGGAGCTGTTTTTT.

This chain's CDR3 is CASSRVSAKNIQYF. CDR3 in DNA: TGTGCCAGTAGTCGGGTCTCGGCCAAAAACATTCAGTACTTC. The chain carries TRBV19 and TRBJ2-4; no clear D gene. The germline gives CDR1 LNHDA, CDR2 SQIVND (reference sequence). The CDR3 length is 14 residues. Between the trimmed V and J ends, which lost 5 bases and 1 base, there was a span of 9 bases.

The chain carries TRBV7-2 and TRBJ1-1; D not certain. The germline gives CDR1 SGHTA, CDR2 FQGNSA. The CDR3 loop spans 12 amino acids. V lost 3 bases, J lost 7 bases, and 9 bases lay in between. CDR3 nucleotide sequence: TGTGCCAGCAGCTTTGTTACCGGTGAAGCTTTCTTT. Its translation is CASSFVTGEAFF.

This rearrangement joins TRBV5-4 to TRBJ1-6; no firm D call. V lost 1 base and J lost 8, with 7 bases in between. The CDR3 sequence is 13 residues long. Germline loops: CDR1 SGHNT, CDR2 YYREEE (reference sequence). The CDR3 here is CASSLRPDSPLHF. CDR3 DNA sequence: TGTGCCAGCAGCTTGCGTCCCGATTCACCCCTCCACTTT.

About this clone itself: The sample has other DNA sequences that encode this CDR3 too. This chain links TRBV29-1 with TRBJ2-6; D is unresolved. Germline V lookup: CDR1 SQVTM, CDR2 ANQGSEA. This CDR3 spans 13 amino acids. V gave up 5 bases and J gave up 1 base, with 6 bases separating them. The CDR3 DNA is TGCAGCGTTCGCGGATCTGGGGCCAACGTCCTGACTTTC. Translated: CSVRGSGANVLTF.

This clone was seen more than once but under ten times. The chain carries TRBV19 and TRBJ2-1; 9 bases align to TRBD2. The CDR3 spans 16 residues. The germline V gene has CDR1 LNHDA and CDR2 SQIVND (reference sequence). Trimming cost V 3 bases and J 6 bases; bases outside gene matches: 9. The CDR3 here is CASSIGRNSGSNEQFF. The CDR3 coding sequence is TGTGCCAGTAGTATTGGCAGAAATAGCGGGAGCAATGAGCAGTTCTTC.

The genes are TRBV19 and TRBJ1-5; possible D gene TRBD1, 5 bases. CDR3 length: 15 residues. V dropped 6 bases and J dropped 6 bases, with 18 bases sitting between them. Germline V CDR1 and CDR2: LNHDA, SQIVND (reference sequence). The CDR3 DNA is TGTGCCAGTAGCCTGGGGACGTTCGGAGGTCAGCCCCAGCATTTT. The encoded protein is CASSLGTFGGQPQHF.

This clone has only a few counts. The V gene is TRBV5-6, the J gene TRBJ1-2; D remains unclear. CDR3 length: 15 amino acids. V was clipped by 0 bases and J by 4 bases, with 13 bases between them. Germline V gives CDR1 SGHDT, CDR2 YYEEEE. The CDR3 reads CASSLDLGFGYGYTF. CDR3 DNA sequence: TGTGCCAGCAGCTTGGACTTGGGCTTCGGCTATGGCTACACCTTC.

This clone was counted ten times or more. Other DNA sequences in the same sample also yield this CDR3. V is TRBV29-1 and J is TRBJ2-6, with TRBD2 as a possible D gene (7 bases). Germline V CDR1 and CDR2: SQVTM, ANQGSEA. Between the trimmed V and J ends, which lost 3 bases and 4 bases, there was a span of 10 bases. CDR3 length: 14 amino acids. This CDR3 is CSVDGGQGANVLTF. The DNA for the CDR3 is TGCAGCGTTGACGGGGGGCAGGGGGCCAACGTCCTGACTTTC. Based on the CDR3 plus reference TRBV29-1 and TRBJ2-6, the full variable domain is SAVISQKPSRDICQRGTSLTIQCQVDSQVTMMFWYRQQPGQSLTLIATANQGSEATYESGFVIDKFPISRPNLTFSTLTVSNMSPEDSSIYLCSVDGGQGANVLTFGAGSRLTVL.

The chain links TRBV11-2 to TRBJ2-1; 7 bases align to TRBD1. The V gene's germline CDR1 is SGHAT and CDR2 FQNNGV. CDR3 length: 16 residues. Trimming cost V 4 bases and J 6 bases; bases outside gene matches: 12. The CDR3 loop reads CASSYRQGGGSNEQFF. CDR3 nucleotide sequence: TGTGCCAGCAGCTACCGACAGGGTGGAGGTAGCAATGAGCAGTTCTTC.

The chain carries TRBV7-9 and TRBJ1-6; D not resolved. V was trimmed by 1 base and J by 8 bases, leaving 9 bases between them. Per germline, CDR1 SEHNR and CDR2 FQNEAQ (reference sequence). This CDR3 spans 14 amino acids. CDR3 region: CASSLGRPDSPLHF. In DNA form, the CDR3 reads TGTGCCAGCAGCTTAGGGAGACCGGATTCACCCCTCCACTTT.

This clone was picked up a small number of times. This chain links TRBV11-2 with TRBJ1-6; D is ambiguous. Trimming cost V 2 bases and J 9 bases, with 11 bases left between them. The CDR3 extends over 14 amino acids. Looked up from germline, CDR1 is SGHAT and CDR2 is FQNNGV. CDR3 residues: CASSLWRDFSPLHF. The CDR3 coding sequence is TGTGCCAGCAGCTTATGGAGGGATTTTTCACCCCTCCACTTT. The full variable domain, rest sourced from reference TRBV11-2 and TRBJ1-6, is EAGVAQSPRYKIIEKRQSVAFWCNPISGHATLYWYQQILGQGPKLLIQFQNNGVVDDSQLPKDRFSAERLKGVDSTLKIQPAKLEDSAVYLCASSLWRDFSPLHFGNGTRLTVT.

The table lists this clone with a few counts. V gene TRBV5-6 combines with J gene TRBJ1-1; 8 bases line up with TRBD1. V lost 2 bases to trimming and J lost 5 bases; unmatched junction nucleotides: 11. The CDR3 consists of 16 residues. The germline V gene has CDR1 SGHDT and CDR2 YYEEEE. The CDR3 DNA reads as TGTGCCAGCAGCTTCCTTTACAGGGGGAGACAGACTGAAGCTTTCTTT. It codes for CASSFLYRGRQTEAFF. Complete variable domain (other parts from reference TRBV5-6 and TRBJ1-1): DAGVTQSPTHLIKTRGQQVTLRCSPKSGHDTVSWYQQALGQGPQFIFQYYEEEERQRGNFPDRFSGHQFPNYSSELNVNALLLGDSALYLCASSFLYRGRQTEAFFGQGTRLTVV.